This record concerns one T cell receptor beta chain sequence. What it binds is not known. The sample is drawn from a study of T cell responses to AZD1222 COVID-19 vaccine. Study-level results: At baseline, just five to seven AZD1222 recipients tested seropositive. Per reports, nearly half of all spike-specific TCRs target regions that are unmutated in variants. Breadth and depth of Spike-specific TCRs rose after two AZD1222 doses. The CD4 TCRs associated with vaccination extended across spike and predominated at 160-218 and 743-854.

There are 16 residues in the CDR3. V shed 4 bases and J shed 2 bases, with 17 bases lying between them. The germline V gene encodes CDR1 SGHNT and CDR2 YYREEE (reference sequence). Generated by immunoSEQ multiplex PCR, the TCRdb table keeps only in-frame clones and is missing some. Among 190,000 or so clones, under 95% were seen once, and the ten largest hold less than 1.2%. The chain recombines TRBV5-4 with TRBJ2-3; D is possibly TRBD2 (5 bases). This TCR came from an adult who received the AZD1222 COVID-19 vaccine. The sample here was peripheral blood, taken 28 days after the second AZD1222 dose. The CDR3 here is CASSRPTIAATDTQYF. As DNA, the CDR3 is TGTGCCAGCAGCCGTCCGACTATCGCGGCCACAGATACGCAGTATTTT. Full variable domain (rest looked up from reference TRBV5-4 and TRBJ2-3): ETGVTQSPTHLIKTRGQQVTLRCSSQSGHNTVSWYQQALGQGPQFIFQYYREEENGRGNFPPRFSGLQFPNYSSELNVNALELDDSALYLCASSRPTIAATDTQYFGPGTRLTVL.